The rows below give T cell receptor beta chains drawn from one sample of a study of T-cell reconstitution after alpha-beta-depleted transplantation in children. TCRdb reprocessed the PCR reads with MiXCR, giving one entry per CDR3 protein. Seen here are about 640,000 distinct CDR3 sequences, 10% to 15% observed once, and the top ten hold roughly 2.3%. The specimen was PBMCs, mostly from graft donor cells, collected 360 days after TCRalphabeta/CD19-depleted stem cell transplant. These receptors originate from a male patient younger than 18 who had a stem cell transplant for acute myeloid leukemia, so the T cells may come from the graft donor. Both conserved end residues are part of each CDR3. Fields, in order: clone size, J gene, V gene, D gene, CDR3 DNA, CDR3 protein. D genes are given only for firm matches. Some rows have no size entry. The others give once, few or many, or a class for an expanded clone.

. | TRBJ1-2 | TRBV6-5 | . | TGTGCCAGCAGTTACTACCCCGGAGGCTATGGCTACACCTTC | CASSYYPGGYGYTF
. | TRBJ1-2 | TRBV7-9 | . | TGTGCCAGCAGCTTAACCGGGGACGGCTACACCTTC | CASSLTGDGYTF
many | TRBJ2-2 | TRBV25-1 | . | TGTGCCAGCAGTGAAGGAAGGACAGCACACACCGGGGAGCTGTTTTTT | CASSEGRTAHTGELFF
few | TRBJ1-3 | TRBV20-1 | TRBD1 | TGCAGTGCTAGTAAGGGGGCGCCTGGAAACACCATATATTTT | CSASKGAPGNTIYF
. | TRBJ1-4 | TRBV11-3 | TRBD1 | TGTGCCAGCAGCCAGGGACAGAACCCAAATGAAAAACTGTTTTTT | CASSQGQNPNEKLFF
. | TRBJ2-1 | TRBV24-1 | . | TGTGCCACCAGTGACCCCTCGGTCGAAGCTGGCAGGTCCTACAATGAGCAGTTCTTC | CATSDPSVEAGRSYNEQFF
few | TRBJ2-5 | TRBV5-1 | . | TGCGCCAGCAGCTTTGTCGTTCATCGGTCAAGGGAGACCCAGTACTTC | CASSFVVHRSRETQYF
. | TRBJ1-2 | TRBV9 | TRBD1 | TGTGCCAGCAGCCCTGGACAGGGTAGACCAAACAACTATGGCTACACCTTC | CASSPGQGRPNNYGYTF
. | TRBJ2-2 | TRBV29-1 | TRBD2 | TGCAGCGTTGAAGAACCCCAGGGAGGGTGGGACACCGGGGAGCTGTTTTTT | CSVEEPQGGWDTGELFF
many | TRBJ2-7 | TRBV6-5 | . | TGTGCCAGCAGTTATGACTTTAGCCGTAGCTCCTACGAGCAGTACTTC | CASSYDFSRSSYEQYF
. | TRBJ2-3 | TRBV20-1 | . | TGCAGTGCTATACGGGGTGGAGGGGGTTGGGATACGCAGTATTTT | CSAIRGGGGWDTQYF
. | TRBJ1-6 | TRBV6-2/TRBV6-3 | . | TGTGCCAGCAGTTTGGTGAACCTTTATAATTCACCCCTCCACTTT | CASSLVNLYNSPLHF
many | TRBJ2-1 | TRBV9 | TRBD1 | TGTGCCAGCAGCGTAGGCAGTCAGGGGGAGCTCAGTGAGCAGTTCTTC | CASSVGSQGELSEQFF
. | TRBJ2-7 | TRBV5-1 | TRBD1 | TGCGCCAGCCAAATCCCCTCGGGACAGGGGGCATCTAAGCAGTACTTC | CASQIPSGQGASKQYF
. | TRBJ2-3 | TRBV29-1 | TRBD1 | TGCAGCGTAGGATCGGACAGGACACTCAGCACAGATACGCAGTATTTT | CSVGSDRTLSTDTQYF
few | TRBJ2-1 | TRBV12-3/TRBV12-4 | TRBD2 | TGTGCCAGCAGTCGGACTAGCGGCGACAATGAGCAGTTCTTC | CASSRTSGDNEQFF
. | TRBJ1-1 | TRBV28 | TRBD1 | TGTGCCAGCAGTACGGGACAGGTTATTTCCATGAACACTGAAGCTTTCTTT | CASSTGQVISMNTEAFF
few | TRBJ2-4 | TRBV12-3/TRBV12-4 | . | TGTGCCAGCAATCTCGGGCTAGGGGCCAAAAACATTCAGTACTTC | CASNLGLGAKNIQYF
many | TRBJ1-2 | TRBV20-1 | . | TGCAGTGCTAGCAGGGCTGGCTATGGCTACACCTTC | CSASRAGYGYTF
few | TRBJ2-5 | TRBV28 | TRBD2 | TGTGCCAGCAATCACGGTAGCGGGGGCCAAGAGACCCAGTACTTC | CASNHGSGGQETQYF
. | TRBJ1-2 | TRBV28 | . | TGTGCCAGCAATGGGTTTTATGGCTACACCTTC | CASNGFYGYTF
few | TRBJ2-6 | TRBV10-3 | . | TGTGCCATCAGTGAGAAGGGGTTAGGGGCCAACGTCCTGACTTTC | CAISEKGLGANVLTF
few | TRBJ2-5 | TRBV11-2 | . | TGTGCCAGCAGCGCCCAGACCCCAAGTTCTATCCAGTACTTC | CASSAQTPSSIQYF
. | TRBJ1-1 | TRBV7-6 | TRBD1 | TGTGCCAGCAGGCCAGGGACAGGTCCTCGAAACACTGAAGCTTTCTTT | CASRPGTGPRNTEAFF
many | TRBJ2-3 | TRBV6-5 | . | TGTGCCAGCAGTAACCTCATCTGGGGCCACACAGATACGCAGTATTTT | CASSNLIWGHTDTQYF
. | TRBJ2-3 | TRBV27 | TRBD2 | TGTGCCAGCAGGCCCAGACTAGCAACAGATACGCAGTATTTT | CASRPRLATDTQYF
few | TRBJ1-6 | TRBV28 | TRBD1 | TGTGCCAGCAGTATGCGGACAGGAAACTCACCCCTCCACTTT | CASSMRTGNSPLHF
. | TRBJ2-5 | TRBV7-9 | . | TGTGCCAGCAGCATGGACACCTGGTACCAAGAGACCCAGTACTTC | CASSMDTWYQETQYF
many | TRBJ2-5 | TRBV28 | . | TGTGCCAGCAGTTCCAGGGAAGAGACCCAGTACTTC | CASSSREETQYF
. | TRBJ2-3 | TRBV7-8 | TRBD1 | TGTGCCAGCAGCTACGGGACAGCAGATACGCAGTATTTT | CASSYGTADTQYF
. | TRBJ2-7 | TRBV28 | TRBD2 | TGTGCCAGCAGTTTATTTTTTCCGGGGCGGGAGATCAACGAGCAGTACTTC | CASSLFFPGREINEQYF
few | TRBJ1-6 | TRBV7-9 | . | TGTGCCAGCAGCCTTGGAGGGGGGGCGCATTCACCCCTCCACTTT | CASSLGGGAHSPLHF
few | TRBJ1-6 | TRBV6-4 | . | TGTGCCAGCAGTGACCCGTTGGGATTTCTCCACTTT | CASSDPLGFLHF
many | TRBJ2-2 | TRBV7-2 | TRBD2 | TGTGCCAGCAGCTTAAGACACGGGACTAGCGGGAGGATCACCGGGGAGCTGTTTTTT | CASSLRHGTSGRITGELFF
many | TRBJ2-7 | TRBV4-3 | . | TGCGCCAGCAGCCTCCGTGCGTTTCCCCTAACCCTCCCATTCTACGAGCAGTACTTC | CASSLRAFPLTLPFYEQYF
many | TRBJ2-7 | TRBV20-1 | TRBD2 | TGCAGTGCCGCTAGGACTAGCGGCTACGAGCAGTACTTC | CSAARTSGYEQYF
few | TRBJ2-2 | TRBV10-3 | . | TGTGCCATCAGTGAGTCGTTGGGGGTAACCGGGGAGCTGTTTTTT | CAISESLGVTGELFF
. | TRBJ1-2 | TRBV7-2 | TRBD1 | TGTGCCAGCAGCCCGCGGACAGGGACCCCTAACTATGGCTACACCTTC | CASSPRTGTPNYGYTF
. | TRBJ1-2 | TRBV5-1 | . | TGCGCCAGCAGCTTGGACGGACTGTCCGGAGTGAAAGATGGCTACACCTTC | CASSLDGLSGVKDGYTF
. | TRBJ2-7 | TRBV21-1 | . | TGTGCCAGCAGCAAAGAGGACAGGTTGCTAACCTACGAGCAGTACTTC | CASSKEDRLLTYEQYF
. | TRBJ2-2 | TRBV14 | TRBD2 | TGTGCCAGCAGCCAAGCCTCCGGGACTAAAGAAGGGGAGCTGTTTTTT | CASSQASGTKEGELFF
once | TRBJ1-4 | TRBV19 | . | TGTGCCAGTAGTATAGCCCTATTTGCAACTAATGAAAAACTGTTTTTT | CASSIALFATNEKLFF
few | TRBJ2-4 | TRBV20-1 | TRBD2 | TGCAGTGCTAGGGACGGGAGGGAGCCCTACAAAAACATTCAGTACTTC | CSARDGREPYKNIQYF